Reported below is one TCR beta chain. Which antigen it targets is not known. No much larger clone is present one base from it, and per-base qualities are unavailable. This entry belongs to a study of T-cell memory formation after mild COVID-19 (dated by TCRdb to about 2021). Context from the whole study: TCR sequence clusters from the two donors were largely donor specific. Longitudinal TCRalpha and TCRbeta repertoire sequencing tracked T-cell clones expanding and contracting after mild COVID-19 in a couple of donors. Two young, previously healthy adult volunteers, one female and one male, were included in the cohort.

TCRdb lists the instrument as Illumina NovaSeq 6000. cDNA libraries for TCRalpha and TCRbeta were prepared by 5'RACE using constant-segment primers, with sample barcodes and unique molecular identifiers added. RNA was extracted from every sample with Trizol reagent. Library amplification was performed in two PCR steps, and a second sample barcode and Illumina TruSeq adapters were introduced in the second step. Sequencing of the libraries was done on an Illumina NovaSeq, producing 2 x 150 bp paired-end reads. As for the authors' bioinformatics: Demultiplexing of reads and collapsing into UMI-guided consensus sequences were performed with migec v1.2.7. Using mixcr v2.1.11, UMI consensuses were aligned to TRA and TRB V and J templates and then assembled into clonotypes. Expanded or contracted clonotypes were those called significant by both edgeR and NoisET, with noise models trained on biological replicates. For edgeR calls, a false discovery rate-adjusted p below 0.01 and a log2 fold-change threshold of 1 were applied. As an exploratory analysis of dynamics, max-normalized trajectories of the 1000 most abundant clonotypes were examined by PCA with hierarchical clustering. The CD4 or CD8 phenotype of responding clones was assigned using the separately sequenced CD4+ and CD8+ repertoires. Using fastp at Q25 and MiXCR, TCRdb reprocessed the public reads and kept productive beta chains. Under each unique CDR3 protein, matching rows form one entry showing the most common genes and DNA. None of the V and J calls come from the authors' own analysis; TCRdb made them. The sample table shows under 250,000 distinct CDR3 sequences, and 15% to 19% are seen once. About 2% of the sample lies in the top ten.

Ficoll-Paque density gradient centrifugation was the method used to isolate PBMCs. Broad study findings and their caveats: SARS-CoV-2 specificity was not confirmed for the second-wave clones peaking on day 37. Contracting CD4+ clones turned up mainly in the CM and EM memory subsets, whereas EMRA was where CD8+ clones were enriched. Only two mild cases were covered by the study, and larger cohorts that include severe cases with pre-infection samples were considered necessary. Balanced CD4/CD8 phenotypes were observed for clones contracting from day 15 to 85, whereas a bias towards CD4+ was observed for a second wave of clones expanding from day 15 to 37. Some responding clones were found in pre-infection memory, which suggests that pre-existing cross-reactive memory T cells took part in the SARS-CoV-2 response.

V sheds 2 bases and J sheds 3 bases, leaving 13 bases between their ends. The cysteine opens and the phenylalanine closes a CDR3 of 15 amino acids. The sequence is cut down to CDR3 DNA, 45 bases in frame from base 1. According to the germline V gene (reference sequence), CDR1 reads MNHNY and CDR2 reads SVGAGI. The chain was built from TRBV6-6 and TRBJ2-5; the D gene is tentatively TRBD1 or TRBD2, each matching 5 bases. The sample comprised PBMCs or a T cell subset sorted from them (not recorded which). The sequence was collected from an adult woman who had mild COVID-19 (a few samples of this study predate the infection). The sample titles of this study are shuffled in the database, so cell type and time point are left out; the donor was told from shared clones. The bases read TGTGCCAGCAGTTACGACAGACTAACGGAAGAGACCCAGTACTTC. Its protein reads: CASSYDRLTEETQYF.